Following are 24 T cell receptor beta chains from one sample sequenced in a study of blood T cell repertoires in COVID-19. TCRdb's table, derived via immunoSEQ multiplex PCR, lists solely in-frame clones and lacks some. The data hold some 220,000 clones, with 80% to 90% observed a single time. Sequencing was carried out using peripheral blood. These receptors all stem from a man in his fifties or sixties with acute or convalescent COVID-19.

The V and J genes are TRBV27 and TRBJ2-6, with D tentatively TRBD1 (5 bases). CDR1 and CDR2 (germline): MNHEY, SMNVEV (reference sequence). CDR3 size: 16 residues. V was cut by 5 bases and J by 2 bases, with 13 bases left in between. DNA for the CDR3: TGTGCCAGCAGTAGACCCCAGGGCACTGGGGCCAACGTCCTGACTTTC. This gives the protein CASSRPQGTGANVLTF.

This chain joins TRBV5-1 and TRBJ2-7; 9 bases fit TRBD1. The germline V gene encodes CDR1 SGHRS and CDR2 YFSETQ. The CDR3 loop spans 16 amino acids. The ends lost 4 bases at V and 4 bases at J; junction bases unmatched: 12. CDR3 sequence (DNA): TGCGCCAGCAGCCAGGCACCGGGACAGGGAATTTACGAGCAGTACTTC. It encodes CASSQAPGQGIYEQYF.

The rearrangement uses TRBV7-9 and TRBJ1-2; 8 nucleotides align to TRBD1. Germline CDR1 reads SEHNR; CDR2 reads FQNEAQ (reference sequence). This CDR3 comprises 14 residues. V was pared by 5 bases and J by 10 bases, with 12 bases of the junction left unmatched. This CDR3 is CASSPRPGQAAYTF. In DNA form, the CDR3 reads TGTGCCAGCAGCCCGAGACCGGGACAGGCGGCCTACACCTTC.

The chain combines TRBV3-1 (or the pseudogene TRBV3-2) with TRBJ1-1, with a possible D match to TRBD1 (5 bases). The CDR3 sequence is 13 residues long. V was pared by 6 bases and J by 1 base, with 9 bases between. CDR1 is LGHDT and CDR2 is YNNKEL in the germline V gene (reference sequence). DNA of the CDR3: TGTGCCAGCAGTCGGACACAGAACACTGAAGCTTTCTTT. Its translation: CASSRTQNTEAFF.

This chain links TRBV11-2 with TRBJ2-1; 7 bases agree with TRBD2. V shed 3 bases and J 13 bases; nucleotides not matched to a gene: 6. The germline CDR1 and CDR2 sequences are SGHAT and FQNNGV. CDR3 length: 12 amino acids. CDR3 in DNA: TGTGCCAGCAGCTTGGCTGCGGGAGTTCAGTTCTTC. Its translation: CASSLAAGVQFF.

The chain carries TRBV6-5 and TRBJ2-7, with TRBD1 identical over 8 bases. The CDR3 runs 14 residues. Germline lookup yields CDR1 MNHEY and CDR2 SVGAGI. The junction had 8 bases not matched to a gene; V was cut back by 10 bases and J by 0 bases. The CDR3 protein is CATAQGANSYEQYF. CDR3 nucleotide sequence: TGTGCCACAGCCCAGGGGGCTAACTCCTACGAGCAGTACTTC.

The chain is built from TRBV28 and TRBJ2-7; 7 bases fit TRBD2. The CDR3 totals 12 residues. Germline assignment: CDR1 MDHEN and CDR2 SYDVKM. Trimming removed 7 bases from V and 0 bases from J; junction bases left unmatched: 0. CDR3 nucleotides: TGTGCCAGCACTAGCGGCTCCTACGAGCAGTACTTC. Protein product: CASTSGSYEQYF.

This CDR3 is CASSWDSGNTIYF. The DNA of the CDR3 is TGTGCCAGCTCTTGGGACAGTGGAAACACCATATATTTT. V is TRBV6-5 and J is TRBJ1-3; 7 bases match TRBD1. Trimming cost V 8 bases and J 3 bases; bases outside gene matches: 4. This CDR3 has 13 residues. Germline V gene sequence: CDR1 MNHEY, CDR2 SVGAGI.

The rearrangement joins TRBV7-6 to TRBJ2-2; 7 bases are a match to TRBD1. This CDR3 comprises 16 residues. The trim removed 2 bases at V and 6 bases at J, leaving 9 bases unmatched. Per germline, CDR1 SGHVS and CDR2 FNYEAQ. The DNA for the CDR3 is TGTGCCAGCAGCTTATTTATAGGGGGCGCCGCCGGGGAGCTGTTTTTT. It is translated as CASSLFIGGAAGELFF.

The chain recombines TRBV9 with TRBJ2-7; TRBD2 is a possible D gene (6 bases). CDR3 size: 14 residues. Germline lookup yields CDR1 SGDLS and CDR2 YYNGEE. V was cut by 0 bases and J by 6 bases, with 13 bases left in between. In DNA, the CDR3 is TGTGCCAGCAGCGTAGCCTTAGGAGCGGGCGAGCAGTACTTC. This gives the protein CASSVALGAGEQYF.

The genes are TRBV18 and TRBJ2-1; D uncertain. The CDR3 is 13 residues long. The V end lost 0 bases, the J end lost 5 bases, and 5 bases lay between the germline ends. Germline values: CDR1 KGHSH, CDR2 LQKENI. CDR3 sequence (DNA): TGTGCCAGCTCACCACCGGAGCACAATGAGCAGTTCTTC. Encoded protein: CASSPPEHNEQFF.

V gene TRBV11-2 combines with J gene TRBJ1-6, with D unclear. V shed 2 bases and J shed 0 bases, with 11 bases lying between them. The CDR3 is 17 amino acids. The germline CDR1 and CDR2 sequences are SGHAT and FQNNGV. The CDR3 is CASSLLLLSSYNSPLHF. The CDR3 DNA reads TGTGCCAGCAGCTTACTACTTCTGAGCTCCTATAATTCACCCCTCCACTTT.

The V gene is TRBV19, the J gene TRBJ1-5, with TRBD1 identical over 8 bases. CDR1 LNHDA and CDR2 SQIVND come from the germline V gene (reference sequence). The CDR3 extends over 19 amino acids. J was trimmed by 12 bases and V by 3 bases; bases with no gene match: 25. CDR3 sequence: CASSMIPTGGRSIGLLQHF. In nucleotides, the CDR3 is TGTGCCAGTAGTATGATCCCTACAGGGGGGCGATCGATCGGCCTCCTCCAGCATTTT.

This chain joins TRBV2 and TRBJ1-1; D not certain. The V gene's germline CDR1 is SNHLY and CDR2 FYNNEI. The CDR3 has 14 residues. The V and J ends lost 6 bases and 4 bases respectively, with 15 bases between them. The CDR3 sequence: CASSDWTWGTEAFF. The CDR3 nucleotides read TGTGCCAGCAGCGACTGGACTTGGGGCACTGAAGCTTTCTTT.

This sequence joins TRBV5-5 and TRBJ1-5, with 7 bases aligning to TRBD1. Unmatched junction bases numbered 8, after V lost 4 bases and J lost 1 base. The germline V gene encodes CDR1 SGHKS and CDR2 YYEKEE (reference sequence). CDR3 length equals 16 residues. CDR3 coding DNA: TGTGCCAGCAGCCAGGGGGGAGTTTGGAGCAATCAGCCCCAGCATTTT. This codes for CASSQGGVWSNQPQHF.

This clone was detected once. CDR3 amino acids: CASSTPGLAGVKQYF. CDR3 coding DNA: TGTGCCAGCAGTACCCCGGGACTAGCGGGGGTAAAGCAGTACTTC. The chain combines TRBV27 with TRBJ2-7; 14 bases fit TRBD2. Trimming removed 5 bases from V and 8 bases from J; junction bases left unmatched: 8. Looked up from germline, CDR1 is MNHEY and CDR2 is SMNVEV (reference sequence). The CDR3 is 15 amino acids.

J is TRBJ2-7 and V is TRBV3-1 (or the pseudogene TRBV3-2); TRBD1 is a possible D gene (5 bases). Trimming removed 1 base from V and 8 bases from J, with 12 bases in between. The CDR3 is 13 residues long. Germline V CDR1 and CDR2: LGHDT, YNNKEL (reference sequence). CDR3 sequence: CASSQVTLGQQYF. In nucleotides, the CDR3 is TGTGCCAGCAGCCAAGTAACGTTGGGGCAGCAGTACTTC.

The chain joins TRBV6-6 to TRBJ2-3, with TRBD2 matching over 11 bases. The germline V gene encodes CDR1 MNHNY and CDR2 SVGAGI (reference sequence). The CDR3 has 15 residues. V shed 7 bases and J 6 bases; nucleotides not matched to a gene: 9. DNA of the CDR3: TGTGCCAGCACCGCTCCGGGACTAGCGGCCGATACGCAGTATTTT. It is translated as CASTAPGLAADTQYF.

The CDR3 region is CASSLRRGGTSYEQYF. In nucleotides, the CDR3 is TGTGCCAGCAGTTTACGTCGGGGGGGGACGTCCTACGAGCAGTACTTC. The gene calls are TRBV6-5 and TRBJ2-7; 8 bases line up with TRBD2. The CDR3 is made up of 16 amino acids. Unmatched junction bases numbered 9, after V lost 4 bases and J lost 1 base. CDR1 and CDR2 from the germline V gene are MNHEY and SVGAGI.

The gene calls are TRBV4-1 and TRBJ2-7; 10 bases are shared with TRBD2. Germline V CDR1 and CDR2: MGHRA, YSYEKL. The CDR3 covers 15 residues. Losses at the gene ends were 1 base for V and 3 bases for J; bases not matched to a gene: 3. CDR3 nucleotides: TGCGCCAGCAGCCAAGGAAAGCGGGAGGGCTACGAGCAGTACTTC. It codes for CASSQGKREGYEQYF.

V gene TRBV11-2 combines with J gene TRBJ1-2; TRBD1 matches 7 bases. CDR1 is SGHAT, CDR2 FQNNGV, per germline. This CDR3 region has 15 residues. V shed 4 bases, J shed 4 bases, and the junction held 9 bases outside the gene matches. CDR3: CASSWGSQGVYGYTF. The CDR3 nucleotides are TGTGCCAGCAGCTGGGGATCCCAGGGGGTCTATGGCTACACCTTC.

This sequence joins TRBV6-5 and TRBJ1-5, with 8 bases aligning to TRBD1. Germline lookup yields CDR1 MNHEY and CDR2 SVGAGI. J lost 1 base, V lost 5 bases, and 1 base had no gene match. CDR3 length: 14 amino acids. The chain's CDR3 is CASSRTGSNQPQHF. The CDR3 nucleotides are TGTGCCAGCAGTCGGACAGGGAGCAATCAGCCCCAGCATTTT.

V gene TRBV4-1 combines with J gene TRBJ2-3; 12 nucleotides align to TRBD2. This CDR3 comprises 19 residues. V gave up 0 bases and J gave up 0 bases; unmatched junction bases: 7. Germline lookup yields CDR1 MGHRA and CDR2 YSYEKL. The CDR3 sequence is CASSQETFLAGGSTDTQYF. CDR3 DNA: TGCGCCAGCAGCCAAGAGACTTTCCTAGCGGGAGGGAGCACAGATACGCAGTATTTT.

V is TRBV2 and J is TRBJ1-1; a possible D gene is TRBD1 (5 bases). The germline V and J ends were trimmed by 4 bases and 4 bases, with 16 bases remaining between them. From germline, CDR1 is SNHLY and CDR2 FYNNEI. The CDR3 is 15 residues long. The DNA for the CDR3 is TGTGCCAGCAGTGTGGAGGGGAGCAGTCGCACTGAAGCTTTCTTT. Amino acids: CASSVEGSSRTEAFF. The full variable domain, in which reference TRBV2 and TRBJ1-1 provide the parts outside the CDR3, is EPEVTQTPSHQVTQMGQEVILRCVPISNHLYFYWYRQILGQKVEFLVSFYNNEISEKSEIFDDQFSVERPDGSNFTLKIRSTKLEDSAMYFCASSVEGSSRTEAFFGQGTRLTVV.